The present entry profiles one TCR beta chain with its context. The CDR3 loop spans 15 amino acids. Germline V gene lookup returns CDR1 LGHNT and CDR2 FRNRAP. The V end was cut by 6 bases, the J end by 0 bases, with 11 bases between. Sequencing was performed with immunoSEQ multiplex PCR; in TCRdb, only in-frame clones are kept and a portion is missing. The sample has 20,000 to 30,000 clones; roughly four fifths are singletons. This specimen belongs to a study of blood T cell repertoires in COVID-19. Background on the study: PBMCs, B-cell-depleted T cells, or T cells provided the cDNA or gDNA that made up the material.

A Seattle source enrolled patients during active infection and followed them longitudinally. This TCR derives from a woman between 65 and 79 years old with COVID-19, enrolled during active disease. This chain links TRBV12-5 with TRBJ1-4, with no clear D. The sequencing input was peripheral blood. The CDR3 is CASGLIGATNEKLFF. The CDR3 coding sequence is TGTGCTAGTGGCTTGATCGGGGCAACTAATGAAAAACTGTTTTTT.